This T cell receptor (beta chain) was recorded in a study of T cell responses to AZD1222 COVID-19 vaccine. V was pared by 1 base and J by 6 bases, with 7 bases between. This CDR3 has 13 residues. CDR1 and CDR2 (germline): KGHSH, LQKENI. With regard to this clone: Its specificity is not known.

This table comes from immunoSEQ multiplex PCR, and its TCRdb copy is limited to in-frame clones, with some not included. Here the sample spans 130,000 to 150,000 clones, about 93% being singletons. Whole-study results and caveats: Spike regions recognized by vaccine-associated CD4 TCRs spanned the protein, led by 160-218 and 743-854. Epitopes outside B.1.351 and B.1.1.7 mutated regions reportedly drew nearly half of spike TCRs. Repertoire collection took place solely once the T cell response had peaked. Clonal diversity may have been underestimated, and the donors were mostly white British, with more females than males.

This rearrangement joins TRBV18 to TRBJ2-1; either TRBD1 or TRBD2 may supply D (6 bases each). This clonotype was sampled from an adult in good health. The sequencing used peripheral blood, collected on day 0 of AZD1222 vaccination. This CDR3 reads CASSPQGGNEQFF. The CDR3 DNA reads as TGTGCCAGCTCACCACAGGGGGGCAATGAGCAGTTCTTC.